These 10 T cell receptor beta chains came from one sample sequenced in a study of cytomegalovirus exposure and HLA in healthy donors. Sequencing used immunoSEQ multiplex PCR; TCRdb keeps in-frame clones, though not all of them. The sample lists 100,000 to 150,000 clones, around 94% occurring once. Material for sequencing was PBMCs. The receptors here all came from a woman between 18 and 30 years old in good health and CMV-seronegative.

The chain combines TRBV27 with TRBJ2-7; 9 bases map to TRBD1. The germline CDR1 and CDR2 sequences are MNHEY and SMNVEV (reference sequence). The CDR3 is made up of 13 amino acids. Trimming at V came to 7 bases and at J to 3 bases, leaving 4 bases not matched to a gene. The CDR3 region is CASNGQGSYEQYF. DNA for the CDR3: TGTGCCAGCAATGGACAGGGGAGCTACGAGCAGTACTTC.

The chain carries TRBV2 and TRBJ2-7; D is possibly TRBD2 (5 bases). Looked up from germline, CDR1 is SNHLY and CDR2 is FYNNEI. The CDR3 is 14 residues long. V was cut by 1 base and J by 6 bases, with 13 bases left in between. The CDR3 DNA is TGTGCCAGCAGTGAAGTCCCCTCAGAGGGCGAGCAGTACTTC. Residues: CASSEVPSEGEQYF.

The chain is built from TRBV28 and TRBJ2-5, with 8 bases aligning to TRBD2. The CDR3 is 14 residues long. CDR1 is MDHEN and CDR2 is SYDVKM in the germline V gene. Trimming removed 3 bases from V and 4 bases from J; junction bases left unmatched: 4. As DNA, the CDR3 is TGTGCCAGCAGTTTCTCCCTAGCGGGAGAGACCCAGTACTTC. Translating gives CASSFSLAGETQYF.

The chain carries TRBV9 and TRBJ1-3; D not certain. The germline gives CDR1 SGDLS, CDR2 YYNGEE. This CDR3 region has 12 residues. With 0 bases removed from V and 6 bases from J, the gap between germline ends came to 4 bases. CDR3: CASSVGENTIYF. CDR3 sequence (DNA): TGTGCCAGCAGCGTAGGCGAAAACACCATATATTTT.

The rearrangement joins TRBV9 to TRBJ2-1; 15 bases are a match to TRBD2. The CDR3 sequence is 15 residues long. The trim removed 3 bases at V and 6 bases at J, leaving 1 base unmatched. Germline V lookup: CDR1 SGDLS, CDR2 YYNGEE. The CDR3 DNA reads TGTGCCAGCAGCGCGGGACTAGCGGGAGGCAATGAGCAGTTCTTC. It yields the protein CASSAGLAGGNEQFF.

The gene calls are TRBV5-4 and TRBJ2-7; 15 positions match TRBD2. Germline loops: CDR1 SGHNT, CDR2 YYREEE (reference sequence). The CDR3 sequence is 14 residues long. The V and J ends lost 7 bases and 3 bases, in that order; junction bases with no gene match: 2. The CDR3 bases are TGTGCCAGCGGACTAGCGGGGGGGCTCTACGAGCAGTACTTC. This encodes CASGLAGGLYEQYF.

The chain is built from TRBV7-3 and TRBJ2-2; 7 bases align to TRBD1. This CDR3 region has 13 residues. V shed 5 bases, J shed 6 bases, and the junction held 3 bases outside the gene matches. The V gene's germline CDR1 is SGHTA and CDR2 FQGTGA. The CDR3 reads CASSQGVSGELFF. The CDR3 DNA reads as TGTGCCAGCAGCCAGGGGGTATCCGGGGAGCTGTTTTTT.

The rearrangement joins TRBV28 to TRBJ2-1; 9 bases match TRBD2. Germline V gives CDR1 MDHEN, CDR2 SYDVKM. This CDR3 has 16 amino acids. Trimming at V came to 4 bases and at J to 3 bases, leaving 7 bases not matched to a gene. CDR3 DNA sequence: TGTGCCAGCAGTTCCCCCGGGACTAGCATCTACAATGAGCAGTTCTTC. Translation gives CASSSPGTSIYNEQFF. The variable domain in full, with the rest retrieved from reference TRBV28 and TRBJ2-1, is DVKVTQSSRYLVKRTGEKVFLECVQDMDHENMFWYRQDPGLGLRLIYFSYDVKMKEKGDIPEGYSVSREKKERFSLILESASTNQTSMYLCASSSPGTSIYNEQFFGPGTRLTVL.

This chain uses TRBV9 with TRBJ2-1; D ambiguous. Germline CDR1 reads SGDLS; CDR2 reads YYNGEE. The CDR3 covers 13 residues. V was clipped by 5 bases and J by 0 bases, with 6 bases between them. The CDR3 spells CASSLTSYNEQFF. CDR3 DNA sequence: TGTGCCAGCAGTCTAACCTCCTACAATGAGCAGTTCTTC.

J is TRBJ1-1 and V is TRBV4-2; TRBD1 aligns across 8 bases. The germline V gene encodes CDR1 LGHNA and CDR2 YNFKEQ. The ends lost 2 bases at V and 6 bases at J; junction bases unmatched: 8. This CDR3 comprises 15 residues. For the CDR3, the DNA is TGTGCCAGCAGCCAATCAGGGGGCGTTAACGCTGAAGCTTTCTTT. Amino acid sequence: CASSQSGGVNAEAFF.